This T cell receptor (beta chain) appears in the sequencing data of a study of T cell repertoires in cytomegalovirus infection. Germline values: CDR1 SNHLY, CDR2 FYNNEI. V lost 10 bases to trimming and J lost 6 bases, with 19 bases between them. This CDR3 has 14 residues. Findings and caveats of the study: HLA-C-restricted CMV clonotypes gave the most frequent clonotype in two of eight donors.

TCRdb independently ran MiXCR on the reads; one entry per CDR3 protein. The sample yields roughly 140,000 distinct CDR3 sequences, 20% to 25% seen once. This clonotype has more than one count but fewer than ten. Its antigen is unknown. The J gene is TRBJ2-1, the V gene TRBV2; maybe TRBD2 (6 bases). The sample taken for sequencing was PBMCs. This TCR came from a human donor in good health (CMV status not recorded). Some clones in this sample may be carry-over from other donors' samples. This CDR3 is CATGTGEASNEQFF. CDR3 nucleotide sequence: TGTGCCACCGGAACGGGGGAAGCCAGCAATGAGCAGTTCTTC.